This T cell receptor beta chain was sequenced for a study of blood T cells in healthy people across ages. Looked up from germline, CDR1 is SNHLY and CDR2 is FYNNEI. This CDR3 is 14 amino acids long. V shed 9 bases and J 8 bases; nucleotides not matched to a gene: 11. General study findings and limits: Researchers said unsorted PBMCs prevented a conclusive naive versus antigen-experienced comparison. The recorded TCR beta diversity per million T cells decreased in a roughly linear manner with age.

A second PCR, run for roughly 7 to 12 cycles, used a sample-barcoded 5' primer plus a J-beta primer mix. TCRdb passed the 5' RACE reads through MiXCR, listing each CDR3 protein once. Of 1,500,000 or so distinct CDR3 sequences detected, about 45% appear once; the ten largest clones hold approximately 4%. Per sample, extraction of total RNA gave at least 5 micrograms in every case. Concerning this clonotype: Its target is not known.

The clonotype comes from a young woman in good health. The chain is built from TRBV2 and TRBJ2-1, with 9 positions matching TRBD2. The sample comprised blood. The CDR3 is CASEPAGGYDEQFF. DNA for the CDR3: TGTGCCAGTGAACCGGCGGGGGGGTACGATGAGCAGTTCTTC.